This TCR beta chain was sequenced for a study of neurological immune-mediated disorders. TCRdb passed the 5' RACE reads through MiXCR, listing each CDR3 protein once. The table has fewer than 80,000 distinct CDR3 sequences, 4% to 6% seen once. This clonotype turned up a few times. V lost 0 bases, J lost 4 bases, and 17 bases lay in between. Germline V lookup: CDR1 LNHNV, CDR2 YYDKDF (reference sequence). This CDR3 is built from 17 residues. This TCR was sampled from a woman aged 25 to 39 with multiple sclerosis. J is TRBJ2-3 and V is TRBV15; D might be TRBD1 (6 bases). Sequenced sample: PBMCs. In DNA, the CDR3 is TGTGCCACCAGCAGAGATTCTTGGGTCAGGGGCTCAGATACGCAGTATTTT. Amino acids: CATSRDSWVRGSDTQYF.